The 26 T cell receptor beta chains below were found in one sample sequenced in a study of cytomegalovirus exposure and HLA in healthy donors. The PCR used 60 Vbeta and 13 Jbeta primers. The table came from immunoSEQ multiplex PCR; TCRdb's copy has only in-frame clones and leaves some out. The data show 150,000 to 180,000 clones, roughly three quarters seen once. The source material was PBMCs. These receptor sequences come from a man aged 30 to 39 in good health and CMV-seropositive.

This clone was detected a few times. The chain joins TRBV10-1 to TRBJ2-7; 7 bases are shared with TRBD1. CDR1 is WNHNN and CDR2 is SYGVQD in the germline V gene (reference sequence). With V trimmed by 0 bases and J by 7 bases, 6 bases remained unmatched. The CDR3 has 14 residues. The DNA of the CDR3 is TGCGCCAGCAGTGAGTCAGACAGGGCCCGGGAGCAGTACTTC. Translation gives CASSESDRAREQYF.

The CDR3 bases are TGTGCCATCAGTTTCGGACTAGCGGGAGTTTACGAGCAGTACTTC. Its protein product is CAISFGLAGVYEQYF. V is TRBV10-3 and J is TRBJ2-5; 13 positions match TRBD2. The J call may not be correct, given that the DNA end is closer to TRBJ2-7. The germline CDR1 and CDR2 sequences are ENHRY and SYGVKD. The length of the CDR3 is 15 residues.

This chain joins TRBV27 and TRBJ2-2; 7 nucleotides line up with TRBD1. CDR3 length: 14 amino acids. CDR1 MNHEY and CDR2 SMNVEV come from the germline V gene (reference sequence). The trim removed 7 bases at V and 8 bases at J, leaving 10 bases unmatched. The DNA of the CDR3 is TGTGCCAGCATGAACCGGGACAGAATAGGGGAGCTGTTTTTT. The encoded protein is CASMNRDRIGELFF.

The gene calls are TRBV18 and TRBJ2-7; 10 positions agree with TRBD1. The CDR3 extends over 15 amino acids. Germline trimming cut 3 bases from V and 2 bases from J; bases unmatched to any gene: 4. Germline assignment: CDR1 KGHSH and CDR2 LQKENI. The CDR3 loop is CASSPMGQGTYEQYF. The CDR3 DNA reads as TGTGCCAGCTCACCCATGGGACAGGGGACCTACGAGCAGTACTTC.

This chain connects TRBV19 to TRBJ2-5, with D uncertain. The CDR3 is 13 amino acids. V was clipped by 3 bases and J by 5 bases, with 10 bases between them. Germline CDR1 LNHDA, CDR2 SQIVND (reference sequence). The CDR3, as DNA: TGTGCCAGTAGTATGTCCTCGTTGGAGACCCAGTACTTC. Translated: CASSMSSLETQYF.

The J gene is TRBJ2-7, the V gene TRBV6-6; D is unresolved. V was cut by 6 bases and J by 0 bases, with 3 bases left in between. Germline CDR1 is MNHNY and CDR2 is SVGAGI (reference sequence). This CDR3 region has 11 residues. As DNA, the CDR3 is TGTGCCAGCAGGGCCTCCTACGAGCAGTACTTC. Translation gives CASRASYEQYF.

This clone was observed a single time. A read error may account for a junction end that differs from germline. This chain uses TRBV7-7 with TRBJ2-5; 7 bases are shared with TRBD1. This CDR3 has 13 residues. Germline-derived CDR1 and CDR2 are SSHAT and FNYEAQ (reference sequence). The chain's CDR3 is CASSSGQQETQYF. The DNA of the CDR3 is TGTGCTAGCAGCTCGGGACAGCAAGAGACCCAGTACTTC.

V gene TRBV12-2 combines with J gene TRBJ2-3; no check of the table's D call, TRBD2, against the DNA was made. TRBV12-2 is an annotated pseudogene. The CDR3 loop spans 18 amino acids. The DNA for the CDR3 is TGTGCAAGTCGCTTAGCTCCTCCGTGGAGCGGAGAACCAGATACGCAGTATTTT. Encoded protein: CASRLAPPWSGEPDTQYF.

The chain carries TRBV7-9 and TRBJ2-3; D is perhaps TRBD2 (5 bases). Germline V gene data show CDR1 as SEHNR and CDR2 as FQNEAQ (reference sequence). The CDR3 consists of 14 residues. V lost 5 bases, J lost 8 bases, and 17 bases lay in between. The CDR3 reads CASSPGKGMGTQYF. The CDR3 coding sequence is TGTGCCAGCAGCCCCGGGAAGGGTATGGGTACGCAGTATTTT.

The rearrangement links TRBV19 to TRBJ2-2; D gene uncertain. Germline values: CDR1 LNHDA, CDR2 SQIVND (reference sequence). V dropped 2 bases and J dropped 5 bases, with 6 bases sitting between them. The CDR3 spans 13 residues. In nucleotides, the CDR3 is TGTGCCAGTAGTATACTCAGTACCGGGGAGCTGTTTTTT. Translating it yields CASSILSTGELFF. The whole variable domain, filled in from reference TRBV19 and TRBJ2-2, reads DGGITQSPKYLFRKEGQNVTLSCEQNLNHDAMYWYRQDPGQGLRLIYYSQIVNDFQKGDIAEGYSVSREKKESFPLTVTSAQKNPTAFYLCASSILSTGELFFGEGSRLTVL.

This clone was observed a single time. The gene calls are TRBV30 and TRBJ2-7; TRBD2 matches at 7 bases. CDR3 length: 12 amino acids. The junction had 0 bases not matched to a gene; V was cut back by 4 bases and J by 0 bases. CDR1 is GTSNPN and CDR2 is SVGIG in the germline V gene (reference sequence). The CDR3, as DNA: TGTGCCTGGACGGGGGGCTCCTACGAGCAGTACTTC. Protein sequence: CAWTGGSYEQYF.

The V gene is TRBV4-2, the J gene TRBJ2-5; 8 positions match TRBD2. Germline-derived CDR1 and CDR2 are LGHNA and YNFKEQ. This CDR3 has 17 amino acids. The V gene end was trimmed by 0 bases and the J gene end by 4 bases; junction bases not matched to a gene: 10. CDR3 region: CASSQDRKGSGRETQYF. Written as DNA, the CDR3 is TGTGCCAGCAGCCAAGATCGAAAGGGAAGCGGGAGAGAGACCCAGTACTTC.

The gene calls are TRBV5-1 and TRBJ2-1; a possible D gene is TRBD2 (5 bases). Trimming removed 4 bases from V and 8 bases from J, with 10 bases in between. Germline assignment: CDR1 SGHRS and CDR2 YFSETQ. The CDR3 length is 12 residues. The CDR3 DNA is TGCGCCAGCAGCCGGGGATTTGATGAGCAGTTCTTC. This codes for CASSRGFDEQFF.

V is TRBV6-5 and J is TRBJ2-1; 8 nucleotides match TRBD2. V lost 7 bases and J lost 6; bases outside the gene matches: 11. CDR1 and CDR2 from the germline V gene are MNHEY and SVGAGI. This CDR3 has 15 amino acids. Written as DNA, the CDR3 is TGTGCCAGCAACACCGGGACTAGTTCTTTCAATGAGCAGTTCTTC. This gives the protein CASNTGTSSFNEQFF.

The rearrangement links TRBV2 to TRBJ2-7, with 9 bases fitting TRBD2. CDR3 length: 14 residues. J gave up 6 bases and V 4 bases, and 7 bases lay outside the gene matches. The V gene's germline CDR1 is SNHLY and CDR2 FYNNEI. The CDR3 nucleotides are TGTGCCAGCAGTGTGGCGGGAGGGCCACGCGAGCAGTACTTC. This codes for CASSVAGGPREQYF.

The CDR3, as DNA: TGTGCCAGCAGTAAAGGGACAGGGGGCAGGCAGCCCCAGCATTTT. Amino acid sequence: CASSKGTGGRQPQHF. The rearrangement links TRBV28 to TRBJ1-5; 12 nucleotides align to TRBD1. The junction had 6 bases not matched to a gene; V was cut back by 5 bases and J by 7 bases. Germline CDR1 MDHEN, CDR2 SYDVKM. CDR3 length: 15 residues.

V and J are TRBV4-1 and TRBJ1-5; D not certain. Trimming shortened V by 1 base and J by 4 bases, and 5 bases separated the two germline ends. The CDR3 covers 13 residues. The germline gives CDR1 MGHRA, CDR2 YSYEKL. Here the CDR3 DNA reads TGCGCCAGCAGCCAAGTACTGAATCAGCCCCAGCATTTT. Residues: CASSQVLNQPQHF.

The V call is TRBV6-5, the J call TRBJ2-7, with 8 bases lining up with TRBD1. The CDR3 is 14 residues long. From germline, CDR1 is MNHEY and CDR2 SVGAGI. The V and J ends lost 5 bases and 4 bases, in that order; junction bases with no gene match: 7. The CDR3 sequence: CASSRQGIWYEQYF. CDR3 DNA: TGTGCCAGCAGTCGACAGGGGATATGGTACGAGCAGTACTTC.

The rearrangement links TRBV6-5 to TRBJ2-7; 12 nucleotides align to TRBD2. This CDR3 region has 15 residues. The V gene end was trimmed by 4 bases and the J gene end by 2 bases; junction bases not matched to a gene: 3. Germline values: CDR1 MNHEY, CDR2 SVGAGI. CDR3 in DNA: TGTGCCAGCAGTTTACTAGCGGGAGGCACCTACGAGCAGTACTTC. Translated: CASSLLAGGTYEQYF.

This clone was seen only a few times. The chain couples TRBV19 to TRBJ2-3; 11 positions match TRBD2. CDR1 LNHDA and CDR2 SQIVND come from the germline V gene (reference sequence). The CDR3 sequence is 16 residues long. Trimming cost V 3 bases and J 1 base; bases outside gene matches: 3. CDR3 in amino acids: CASSISLAGGTDTQYF. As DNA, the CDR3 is TGTGCCAGTAGTATCTCACTAGCGGGAGGCACAGATACGCAGTATTTT. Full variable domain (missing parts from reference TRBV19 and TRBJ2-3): DGGITQSPKYLFRKEGQNVTLSCEQNLNHDAMYWYRQDPGQGLRLIYYSQIVNDFQKGDIAEGYSVSREKKESFPLTVTSAQKNPTAFYLCASSISLAGGTDTQYFGPGTRLTVL.

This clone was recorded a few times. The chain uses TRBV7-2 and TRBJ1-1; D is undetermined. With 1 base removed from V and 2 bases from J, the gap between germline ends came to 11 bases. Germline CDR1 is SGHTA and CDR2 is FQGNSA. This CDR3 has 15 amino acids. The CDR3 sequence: CASSLVQIRNTEAFF. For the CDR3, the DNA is TGTGCCAGCAGCTTAGTACAGATTCGAAACACTGAAGCTTTCTTT.

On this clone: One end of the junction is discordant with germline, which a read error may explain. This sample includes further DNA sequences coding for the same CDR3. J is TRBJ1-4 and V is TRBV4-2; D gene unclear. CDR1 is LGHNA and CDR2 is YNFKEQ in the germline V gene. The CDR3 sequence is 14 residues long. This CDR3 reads CASSQVVTNEKLFF. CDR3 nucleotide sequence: TGTGCCAGCAGCCAAGTAGTAACTAATGAAAAACTATTTTTT.

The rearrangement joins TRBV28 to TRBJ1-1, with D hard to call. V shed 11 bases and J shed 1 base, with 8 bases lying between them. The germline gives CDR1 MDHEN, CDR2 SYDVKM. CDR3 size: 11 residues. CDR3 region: CAVTTNTEAFF. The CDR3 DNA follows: TGTGCCGTTACAACGAACACTGAAGCTTTCTTT.

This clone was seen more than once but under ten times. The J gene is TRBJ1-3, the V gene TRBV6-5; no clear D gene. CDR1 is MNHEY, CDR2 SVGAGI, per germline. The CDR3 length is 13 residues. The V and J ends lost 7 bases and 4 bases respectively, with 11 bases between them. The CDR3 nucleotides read TGTGCCAGCAAACGGGGATACGGAAACACCATATATTTT. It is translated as CASKRGYGNTIYF.

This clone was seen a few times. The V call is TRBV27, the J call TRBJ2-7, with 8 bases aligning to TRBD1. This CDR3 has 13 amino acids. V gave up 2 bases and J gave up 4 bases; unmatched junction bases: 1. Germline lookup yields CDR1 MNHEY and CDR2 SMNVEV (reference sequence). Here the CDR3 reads CASSLRTGYEQYF. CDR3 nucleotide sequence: TGTGCCAGCAGTTTAAGGACAGGGTACGAGCAGTACTTC.

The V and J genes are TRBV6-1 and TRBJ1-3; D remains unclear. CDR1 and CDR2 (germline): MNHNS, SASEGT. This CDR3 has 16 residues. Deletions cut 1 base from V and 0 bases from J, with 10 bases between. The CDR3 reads CASSEVRGSSGNTIYF. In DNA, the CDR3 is TGTGCCAGCAGTGAAGTTCGGGGAAGCTCTGGAAACACCATATATTTT.